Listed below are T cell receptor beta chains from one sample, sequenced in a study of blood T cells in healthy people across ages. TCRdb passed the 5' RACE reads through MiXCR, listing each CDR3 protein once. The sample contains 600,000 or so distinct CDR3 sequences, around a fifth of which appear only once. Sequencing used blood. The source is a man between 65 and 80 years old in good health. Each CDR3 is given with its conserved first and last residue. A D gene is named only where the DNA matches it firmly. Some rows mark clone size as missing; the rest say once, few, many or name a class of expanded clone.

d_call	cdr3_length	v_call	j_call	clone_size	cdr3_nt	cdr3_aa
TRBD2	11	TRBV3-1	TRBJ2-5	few	TGTGCCAGTAGCGGGACCGAGACCCTGTACTTC	CASSGTETLYF
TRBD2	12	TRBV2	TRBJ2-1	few	TGTGCCAGCAGCCCCGATACGGGACTAAAGTTCTTC	CASSPDTGLKFF
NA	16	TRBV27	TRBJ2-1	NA	TGTGCCAGCAGTGCCACCGGGACAAATATATACAATGAGCAGTTCTTC	CASSATGTNIYNEQFF
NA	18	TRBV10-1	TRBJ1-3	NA	TGCGCCAGCAGGGGACACGCAACGGGGTTAGGCTCTGGAAACACCATATATTTT	CASRGHATGLGSGNTIYF
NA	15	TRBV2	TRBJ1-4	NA	TGTGCCAGCAGTGAAATAACAGGGACTAATGAAAAACTGTTTTTT	CASSEITGTNEKLFF
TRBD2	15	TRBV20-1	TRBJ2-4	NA	TGCAGTGCTACCGATACTAGCGGGGCCAAAAACATTCAGTACTTC	CSATDTSGAKNIQYF
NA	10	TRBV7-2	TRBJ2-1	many	TGTGCCAGCAGCTCTTACATTCCGTTCTTC	CASSSYIPFF
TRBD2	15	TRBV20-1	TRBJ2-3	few	TGCAGTGCTAGCCCCGTGGCGGGAGGCACAGATACGCAGTATTTT	CSASPVAGGTDTQYF
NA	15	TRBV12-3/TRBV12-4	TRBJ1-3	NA	TGTGCCAGCAGTTTACAACAGAGCTCTGGAAACACCATATATTTT	CASSLQQSSGNTIYF
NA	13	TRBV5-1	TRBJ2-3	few	TGCGCCAGCAGCCGAGTGGGGGGAGATACGCAGTATTTT	CASSRVGGDTQYF
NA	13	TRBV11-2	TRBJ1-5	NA	TGTGCCAGCAGCCTGGGACCGATACAGCCCCAGCATTTT	CASSLGPIQPQHF
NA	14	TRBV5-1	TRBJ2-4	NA	TGCGCCAGCAGCTCTGGCGGAGGGAAAAACATTCAGTACTTC	CASSSGGGKNIQYF
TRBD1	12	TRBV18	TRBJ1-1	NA	TGTGCCAGCTTGGGACAGGGGGATGAAGCTTTCTTT	CASLGQGDEAFF
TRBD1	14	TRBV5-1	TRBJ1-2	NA	TGCGCCAGCAGCTTGGGACAGGGGGACTATGGCTACACCTTC	CASSLGQGDYGYTF
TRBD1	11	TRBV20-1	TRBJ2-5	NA	TGCAGTGCTACGGACAGGGTGGACCAGTACTTC	CSATDRVDQYF
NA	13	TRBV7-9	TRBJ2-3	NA	TGCGCCAGCAGCAAAAGGGGTGTTCGTACGCAGTATTTT	CASSKRGVRTQYF
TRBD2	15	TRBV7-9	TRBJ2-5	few	TGTGCCAGCAGCCAAACCGGGACTAGCGGGAGGTCGCAGTACTTC	CASSQTGTSGRSQYF
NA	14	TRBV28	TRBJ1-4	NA	TGTGCCAGCAGTTCGGGGGGCAGGGATGAAAAACTGTTTTTT	CASSSGGRDEKLFF
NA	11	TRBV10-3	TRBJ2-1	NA	TGTGCCATCAGTGGCAGGAATGAGCAGTTCTTC	CAISGRNEQFF
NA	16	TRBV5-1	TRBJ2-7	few	TGCGCCAGCAGCCGTGGCGTGGCAGCACCTTACTACGAGCAGTACTTC	CASSRGVAAPYYEQYF
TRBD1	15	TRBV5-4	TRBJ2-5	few	TGTGCCAGCAGCCAACCCGGACAGGGGGGAGAGACCCAGTACTTC	CASSQPGQGGETQYF
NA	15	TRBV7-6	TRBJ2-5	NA	TGTGCCAGCAGCCAACCGGGACACCCGCAAGAGACCCAGTACTTC	CASSQPGHPQETQYF
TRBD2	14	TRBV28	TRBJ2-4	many	TGTGCCAGCAGTTCGACTAGCGGGATTTACATTCAGTACTTC	CASSSTSGIYIQYF
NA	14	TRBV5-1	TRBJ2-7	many	TGCGCCAGCAGCTTGGCCGGGCAGGCCTACGAGCAGTACTTC	CASSLAGQAYEQYF
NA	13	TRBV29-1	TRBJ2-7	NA	TGCAGCGTTCGGCAGGGGGGCTCCTACGAGCAGTACTTC	CSVRQGGSYEQYF
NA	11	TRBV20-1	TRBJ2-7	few	TGCAGTGCTAGGGATGTCTACGAGCAGTACTTC	CSARDVYEQYF
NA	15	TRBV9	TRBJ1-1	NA	TGTGCCAGCAGCTCCGGACCTACCGGGGTGACTGAAGCTTTCTTT	CASSSGPTGVTEAFF
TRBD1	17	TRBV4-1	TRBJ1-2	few	TGCGCCAGCAGCCAAGTTCGGGACAGGGTCTTGGGCTATGGCTACACCTTC	CASSQVRDRVLGYGYTF
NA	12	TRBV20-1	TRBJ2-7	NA	TGCAGTGGACAGGATGGCTCCTACGAGCAGTACTTC	CSGQDGSYEQYF
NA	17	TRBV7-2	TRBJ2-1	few	TGTGCCAGCAGCTTAGCTCTTATTGCCCGCTCCTACAATGAGCAGTTCTTC	CASSLALIARSYNEQFF
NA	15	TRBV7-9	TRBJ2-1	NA	TGTGCCAGCAGCCGGGACACCTTCTCCTACAATGAGCAGTTCTTC	CASSRDTFSYNEQFF
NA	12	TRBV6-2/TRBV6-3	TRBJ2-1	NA	TGTGCCAGCAGAAAGGACGGGGATGAGCAGTTCTTC	CASRKDGDEQFF
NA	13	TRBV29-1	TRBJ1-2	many	TGCAGCGTTACAGGACGATCTAACTATGGCTACACCTTC	CSVTGRSNYGYTF
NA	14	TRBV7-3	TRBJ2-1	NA	TGTGCCAGCAGCTTGGGACATTCTAACAATGAGCAGTTCTTC	CASSLGHSNNEQFF
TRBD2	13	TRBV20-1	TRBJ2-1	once	TGCAGTGCTAGGATTAGCGGGAGAAAAGAGCAGTTCTTC	CSARISGRKEQFF
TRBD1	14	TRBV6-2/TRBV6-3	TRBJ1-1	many	TGTGCCAGCAGGAAGACAGGGGTTTATACTGAAGCTTTCTTT	CASRKTGVYTEAFF
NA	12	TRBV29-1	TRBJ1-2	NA	TGCAGCGTTGATGGTCAGAACTATGGCTACACCTTC	CSVDGQNYGYTF
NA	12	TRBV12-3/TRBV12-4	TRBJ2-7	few	TGTGCAAGCACAGTCGGGAACTACGAGCAGTACTTC	CASTVGNYEQYF
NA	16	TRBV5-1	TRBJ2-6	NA	TGCGCCAGCAGCTTGCCCCAGGGCTCTGGGGCCAACGTCCTGACTTTC	CASSLPQGSGANVLTF
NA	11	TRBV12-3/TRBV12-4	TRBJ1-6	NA	TGTGCCAGCACTCTGGGTTCACCCCTCCACTTT	CASTLGSPLHF
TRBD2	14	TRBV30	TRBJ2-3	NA	TGTGCCTCGATACTAGCGGGTAGCACAGATACGCAGTATTTT	CASILAGSTDTQYF
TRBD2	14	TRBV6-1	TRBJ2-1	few	TGTGCCAGCACCTCGGGACTAGCCCCCAGTGAGCAGTTCTTC	CASTSGLAPSEQFF
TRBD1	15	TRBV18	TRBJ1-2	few	TGTGCCAGCTCACCTACGACAGGGAACGACTATGGCTACACCTTC	CASSPTTGNDYGYTF
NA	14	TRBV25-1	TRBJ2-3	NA	TGTGCCAGCAGTGTTTCGCGGGGTCTAGATACGCAGTATTTT	CASSVSRGLDTQYF
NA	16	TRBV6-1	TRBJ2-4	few	TGTGCCAGCAGTGAAGCACAGCTTTTAGCCAAAAACATTCAGTACTTC	CASSEAQLLAKNIQYF
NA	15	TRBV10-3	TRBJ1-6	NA	TGTGCCATCAGTGAGTCGAGGGAGGCTAATTCACCCCTCCACTTT	CAISESREANSPLHF
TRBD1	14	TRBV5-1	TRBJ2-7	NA	TGCGCCAGCAGCGAAAACAGGGGCACCTACGAGCAGTCCTTC	CASSENRGTYEQSF
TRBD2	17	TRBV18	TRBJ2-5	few	TGTGCCAGCTCACCCCCAGGGGTAGCGGGAGAATTGGAGACCCAGTACTTC	CASSPPGVAGELETQYF
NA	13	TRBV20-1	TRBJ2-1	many	TGCAGTGCCACTGGTGGAGCCTTCAATGAGCAGTTCTTC	CSATGGAFNEQFF
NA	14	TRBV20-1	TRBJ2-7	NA	TGCAGTGCTAAGAAGGGGGACTCCCCCTACGAGCAGTACTTC	CSAKKGDSPYEQYF
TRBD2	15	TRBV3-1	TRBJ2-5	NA	TGTGCCAGCAGCCAAGACCTAGCGGGAGGAAGACCGATGTTCTTC	CASSQDLAGGRPMFF
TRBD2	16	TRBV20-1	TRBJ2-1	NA	TGCAGTGCGTTGGTGACAACTAGCGGGAGGGCCAATGAGCAGTTCTTC	CSALVTTSGRANEQFF
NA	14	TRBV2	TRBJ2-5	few	TGTGCCAGCAGTGGGGGTGTGGGGTACGAGACCCAGTACTTC	CASSGGVGYETQYF
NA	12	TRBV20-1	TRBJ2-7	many	TGCAGTGCTCCCGGACATCCGGGCGAGCAGTACTTC	CSAPGHPGEQYF
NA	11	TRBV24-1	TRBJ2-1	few	TGTGCCACCAGTGATTTGTATGAGCAGTTCTTC	CATSDLYEQFF
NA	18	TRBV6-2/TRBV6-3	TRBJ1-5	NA	TGTGCCAGCAGGCCGAGGGAAAGAGGGGCATATAGCAATCAGCCCCAGCATTTT	CASRPRERGAYSNQPQHF
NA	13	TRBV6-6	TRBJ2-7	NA	TGTGCCAGCAGTTACTCTGGCATTTCCGAGCAGTACTTC	CASSYSGISEQYF
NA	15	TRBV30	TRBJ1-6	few	TGTGCCTGGAGTGTACTTTCAAGGGGTGCGGGCCCCCTCCACTTT	CAWSVLSRGAGPLHF
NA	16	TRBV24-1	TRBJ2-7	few	TGTGCCACCAGTGAACCCGGGACGGGCATTACCTACGAGCAGTACTTC	CATSEPGTGITYEQYF